The subject of this entry is one T cell receptor beta chain. What it binds is not known. Using immunoSEQ multiplex PCR, the repertoire was profiled, and TCRdb retains in-frame clones only, with some absent. Of 100,000 or so clones listed, 90% to 95% are singletons. This CDR3 region has 13 residues. Germline CDR1 SQVTM, CDR2 ANQGSEA. With 2 bases removed from V and 7 bases from J, the gap between germline ends came to 11 bases. The entry originates in a study of graft-versus-host responses after intestinal transplantation. For the study at large: Recipients uniformly received anti-thymocyte globulin induction, followed by tacrolimus and steroids for approximately 3 years. Findings of the study overall: Some GvH clones appeared in ileal mucosa or blood before recipient bone marrow. Association was observed between peak circulating GvH clone levels and early post-transplant HvG declines. Allografts of one patient group, those with graft-donor T cell macrochimerism, had high graft-versus-host to host-versus-graft clonal ratios.

The V and J genes are TRBV29-1 and TRBJ1-4; D possibly corresponds to TRBD1 (6 bases). The origin of this receptor is a human donor who was the organ donor for an intestinal transplant. The material sequenced was unstimulated CD4+ T cells sorted from spleen or lymph node cells, taken before transplant. CDR3 protein: CSVEKGGGEKLFF. CDR3 bases: TGCAGCGTTGAAAAGGGAGGGGGTGAAAAACTGTTTTTT. Looking up the rest from reference TRBV29-1 and TRBJ1-4 gives the full variable domain: SAVISQKPSRDICQRGTSLTIQCQVDSQVTMMFWYRQQPGQSLTLIATANQGSEATYESGFVIDKFPISRPNLTFSTLTVSNMSPEDSSIYLCSVEKGGGEKLFFGSGTQLSVL.